Below are 25 T cell receptor beta chains sequenced from a single sample in a study of control samples from healthy donors and cancer patients. The protocol was immunoSEQ multiplex PCR, while the TCRdb copy is restricted to in-frame clones and leaves out a portion. The data contain 140,000 to 150,000 clones, 80% to 95% of them singletons. The sequencing sample was made of blood. The source is a man younger than 45 in good health.

The chain recombines TRBV25-1 with TRBJ2-7, with 13 bases that match TRBD2. CDR1 and CDR2 from the germline V gene are MGHDK and SYGVNS. V lost 4 bases and J lost 6; bases outside the gene matches: 9. The CDR3 runs 16 residues. The CDR3 loop is CASSGTSGGPLGEQYF. The CDR3 DNA sequence: TGTGCCAGCAGTGGGACTAGCGGGGGCCCCCTTGGCGAGCAGTACTTC.

This rearrangement joins TRBV5-1 to TRBJ2-1, with 8 bases fitting TRBD2. The CDR3 is 18 residues long. The germline gives CDR1 SGHRS, CDR2 YFSETQ. The ends lost 4 bases at V and 4 bases at J; junction bases unmatched: 16. DNA of the CDR3: TGCGCCAGCAGCCCGCGTGGGTCAAGCGGGGGAGAATACAATGAGCAGTTCTTC. Encoded protein: CASSPRGSSGGEYNEQFF.

This chain links TRBV20-1 with TRBJ2-2; D is perhaps TRBD1 (5 bases). Trimming stripped 3 bases from V and 7 bases from J, with 18 bases between. Germline V gene sequence: CDR1 DFQATT, CDR2 SNEGSKA (reference sequence). This CDR3 comprises 15 residues. The CDR3: CSASRKLGPGGELFF. CDR3 DNA: TGCAGTGCTAGTAGGAAACTGGGGCCTGGCGGGGAGCTGTTTTTT.

The chain joins TRBV19 to TRBJ1-3; no reliable D call. There are 12 residues in the CDR3. V shed 0 bases and J shed 4 bases, with 1 base lying between them. Germline CDR1 and CDR2: LNHDA and SQIVND (reference sequence). This chain's CDR3 is CASSIDGNTIYF. The CDR3 nucleotides are TGTGCCAGTAGTATAGACGGAAACACCATATATTTT.

The gene calls are TRBV13 and TRBJ2-2; 10 bases are shared with TRBD2. V gave up 0 bases and J gave up 2 bases; unmatched junction bases: 3. Germline loops: CDR1 PRHDT, CDR2 FYEKMQ (reference sequence). The CDR3 totals 17 residues. CDR3 nucleotide sequence: TGTGCCAGCAGCTTAGGTACTAGCGGGATAAACACCGGGGAGCTGTTTTTT. It codes for CASSLGTSGINTGELFF.

This chain connects TRBV19 to TRBJ1-3, with no clear D. The length of the CDR3 is 16 residues. The germline V and J ends were trimmed by 3 bases and 0 bases, with 12 bases remaining between them. The V gene's germline CDR1 is LNHDA and CDR2 SQIVND (reference sequence). CDR3 sequence reads: CASSMKGSLSGNTIYF. In nucleotides, the CDR3 is TGTGCCAGTAGTATGAAAGGAAGCCTCTCTGGAAACACCATATATTTT.

This clone came up once. V usage is TRBV29-1 and J usage is TRBJ1-3, with 11 bases identical to TRBD1. This CDR3 comprises 13 residues. CDR1 is SQVTM and CDR2 is ANQGSEA in the germline V gene. V dropped 5 bases and J dropped 8; count of bases not matched to a gene: 5. The CDR3 bases are TGCAGCGTTTGGACAGGGGGCACAGACACCATATATTTT. It codes for CSVWTGGTDTIYF.

The J gene is TRBJ1-1, the V gene TRBV27; maybe TRBD1 (5 bases). CDR1 and CDR2 (germline): MNHEY, SMNVEV (reference sequence). V was shortened by 3 bases and J by 0 bases, with 8 bases between the two germline ends. CDR3 size: 14 residues. The CDR3 spells CASSFRGMNTEAFF. The CDR3 bases are TGTGCCAGCAGTTTTAGGGGCATGAACACTGAAGCTTTCTTT.

This chain links TRBV29-1 with TRBJ2-3; D call uncertain. Looked up from germline, CDR1 is SQVTM and CDR2 is ANQGSEA. V was shortened by 4 bases and J by 1 base, with 9 bases between the two germline ends. CDR3 length: 13 residues. CDR3: CSVVQFRTDTQYF. As DNA, the CDR3 is TGCAGCGTTGTTCAGTTTCGCACAGATACGCAGTATTTT.

The chain recombines TRBV9 with TRBJ2-3; 10 bases are shared with TRBD1. The length of the CDR3 is 16 residues. V dropped 4 bases and J dropped 2; count of bases not matched to a gene: 7. CDR1 is SGDLS, CDR2 YYNGEE, per germline. The CDR3 DNA reads as TGTGCCAGCAGCTTACCGGGACAGGGGACCACAGATACGCAGTATTTT. Its protein is CASSLPGQGTTDTQYF.

The rearrangement links TRBV7-9 to TRBJ1-1; D ambiguous. The V gene lost 5 bases and the J gene lost 1 base, with 11 bases spanning the gap. CDR1 SEHNR and CDR2 FQNEAQ come from the germline V gene (reference sequence). The CDR3 covers 14 residues. The CDR3: CASSPMRANTEAFF. Written as DNA, the CDR3 is TGTGCCAGCAGCCCTATGAGGGCGAACACTGAAGCTTTCTTT.

V is TRBV24-1 and J is TRBJ2-3; no firm D call. CDR3 length: 16 amino acids. Germline V gene data show CDR1 as KGHDR and CDR2 as SFDVKD. The V gene lost 1 base and the J gene lost 0 bases, with 10 bases spanning the gap. The chain's CDR3 is CATSDFSVTSTDTQYF. CDR3 coding DNA: TGTGCCACCAGTGATTTTTCAGTTACTAGCACAGATACGCAGTATTTT.

This sequence joins TRBV6-5 and TRBJ1-2; 7 bases map to TRBD1. The CDR3 is made up of 13 amino acids. Germline V gene sequence: CDR1 MNHEY, CDR2 SVGAGI. V lost 1 base, J lost 6 bases, and 2 bases stayed unmatched. The chain's CDR3 is CASSYLDRDGYTF. CDR3 sequence (DNA): TGTGCCAGCAGTTACTTAGACAGGGATGGCTACACCTTC.

This rearrangement joins TRBV5-4 to TRBJ1-4; D is possibly TRBD1 (6 bases). The V and J ends lost 4 bases and 10 bases respectively, with 17 bases between them. The CDR3 contains 14 residues. Germline V gene sequence: CDR1 SGHNT, CDR2 YYREEE (reference sequence). The CDR3 DNA reads TGTGCCAGCAGCCCCGTCGGGGGGCAGGGAAAACTGTTTTTT. Its translation: CASSPVGGQGKLFF.

This chain uses TRBV15 with TRBJ1-3; a weak D match, TRBD1 (6 bases). The germline V gene has CDR1 LNHNV and CDR2 YYDKDF (reference sequence). Trimming stripped 5 bases from V and 1 base from J, with 12 bases between. The CDR3 is made up of 15 amino acids. This CDR3 reads CATSGWTDSGNTIYF. The CDR3 DNA follows: TGTGCCACCAGCGGCTGGACAGATTCTGGAAACACCATATATTTT.

This chain links TRBV11-2 with TRBJ1-1, with 7 positions matching TRBD1. From germline, CDR1 is SGHAT and CDR2 FQNNGV. This CDR3 is built from 19 residues. The V segment lost 0 bases and the J segment 1 base; nucleotides outside the gene matches: 14. CDR3 amino acids: CASSLDGAGGGAENTEAFF. CDR3 nucleotides: TGTGCCAGCAGCTTAGATGGGGCAGGGGGTGGGGCCGAGAACACTGAAGCTTTCTTT.

The V call is TRBV3-1 (or the pseudogene TRBV3-2), the J call TRBJ2-1, with 9 nucleotides matching TRBD2. Germline-derived CDR1 and CDR2 are LGHDT and YNNKEL (reference sequence). This CDR3 region has 15 residues. Unmatched junction bases numbered 11, after V lost 4 bases and J lost 10 bases. The CDR3 loop reads CASSLVARGGREQFF. The DNA for the CDR3 is TGTGCCAGCAGCCTCGTCGCGCGGGGGGGAAGGGAGCAGTTCTTC.

The chain uses TRBV10-3 and TRBJ2-1; D is perhaps TRBD2 (5 bases). This CDR3 spans 15 amino acids. The germline CDR1 and CDR2 sequences are ENHRY and SYGVKD. Trimming removed 0 bases at V and 7 bases at J, with 13 bases between. In nucleotides, the CDR3 is TGTGCCATCAGTGAGTCGAGGGTACCCTCAAATGAGCAGTTCTTC. It codes for CAISESRVPSNEQFF.

The chain has TRBV18 and TRBJ2-2; D is perhaps TRBD1 or TRBD2 (5 bases each). The CDR3 totals 14 residues. Looked up from germline, CDR1 is KGHSH and CDR2 is LQKENI. V gave up 3 bases and J gave up 2 bases, with 7 bases separating them. The CDR3 sequence is CASSPGPNTGELFF. The CDR3 coding sequence is TGTGCCAGCTCACCGGGACCAAACACCGGGGAGCTGTTTTTT.

The J gene is TRBJ2-1, the V gene TRBV19; D remains unclear. CDR3 length: 14 residues. Germline CDR1 and CDR2: LNHDA and SQIVND (reference sequence). Trimming shortened V by 1 base and J by 7 bases, and 11 bases separated the two germline ends. Written as DNA, the CDR3 is TGTGCCAGTAGTATAGTTCCGGGTAGTAATGAGCAGTTCTTC. Translation gives CASSIVPGSNEQFF.

The V and J genes are TRBV5-1 and TRBJ2-7; D uncertain. This CDR3 contains 12 residues. V was cut by 4 bases and J by 5 bases, with 10 bases left in between. CDR1 and CDR2 from the germline V gene are SGHRS and YFSETQ. CDR3 nucleotide sequence: TGCGCCAGCAGCCAAGGGTCTCACGAGCAGTACTTC. Its translation is CASSQGSHEQYF.

The V call is TRBV3-1 (or the pseudogene TRBV3-2), the J call TRBJ2-7; the D gene could be TRBD1 or TRBD2 (5 bases each). V shed 0 bases and J shed 2 bases, with 14 bases lying between them. CDR1 and CDR2 (germline): LGHDT, YNNKEL (reference sequence). There are 16 residues in the CDR3. The CDR3 region has the DNA TGTGCCAGCAGCCAAGAGGGGGTCCCCCACCCCTACGAGCAGTACTTC. Translated: CASSQEGVPHPYEQYF.

The rearrangement links TRBV18 to TRBJ2-7, with no clear D. There are 13 residues in the CDR3. Between the trimmed V and J ends, which lost 2 bases and 3 bases, there was a span of 8 bases. Per the germline V gene, CDR1 is KGHSH and CDR2 is LQKENI. The CDR3 spells CASSPGPDYEQYF. The CDR3 DNA reads TGTGCCAGCTCACCAGGGCCAGACTACGAGCAGTACTTC.

The table lists this clone with a few counts. CDR3 coding DNA: TGTGCCAGTAGCTCGGCGGTACCCTACGAGCAGTACTTC. It encodes CASSSAVPYEQYF. The chain employs TRBV19 and TRBJ2-7; D is unclear. The germline V gene has CDR1 LNHDA and CDR2 SQIVND (reference sequence). The germline V and J ends were trimmed by 6 bases and 2 bases, with 11 bases remaining between them. The CDR3 runs to 13 residues.

This clone was detected once. V usage is TRBV7-8 and J usage is TRBJ2-7, with 10 positions matching TRBD2. Germline CDR1 and CDR2: SGHVS and FQNEAQ. The junction had 9 bases not matched to a gene; V was cut back by 1 base and J by 6 bases. This CDR3 is 16 amino acids long. CDR3 DNA sequence: TGTGCCAGCAGCTTAGGTGCTAGCGGGGGCGGGTTCGAGCAGTACTTC. It specifies CASSLGASGGGFEQYF.